One TCR beta chain is described in this entry. Its antigen is not known. TCRdb itself ran the 5' RACE reads through MiXCR, one entry per CDR3 protein. The sample includes some 500,000 distinct CDR3 sequences, approximately 15% of them seen just once. The CDR3 spans 14 residues. The V segment lost 2 bases and the J segment 13 bases; nucleotides outside the gene matches: 11. CDR1 and CDR2 from the germline V gene are ENHRY and SYGVKD. This sample stems from a study of identical twins. Study-wide results and caveats: Insertion counts were lower in abundant cord blood beta clonotypes, a trend that memory repertoires did not show. Excess sharing between twins was weaker in beta out-of-frame sequences. Out-of-frame alpha sequences common to twins exhibited a surplus of low generation probability.

Each donor was a healthy Caucasian. Another study also made use of these data, one on yellow fever vaccine responses in identical twins.

Sequencing was carried out using CD4+ T cells sorted from blood. This chain joins TRBV10-3 and TRBJ2-4; 7 bases align to TRBD1. The sequence derives from a woman aged 18 to 35 in good health. CDR3 region: CAISEARQGWGQYF. CDR3 in DNA: TGTGCCATCAGTGAGGCAAGACAGGGTTGGGGACAGTACTTC.